These 30 T cell receptor beta chains were all obtained from the same sample, sequenced in a study of metastatic and nonmetastatic thyroid tumors. Through MiXCR, TCRdb re-clonotyped the PCR reads. The table records about 21,000 clones, 15% to 20% of them present only once. Until they underwent thyroid surgery, no patient had received any treatment. Material for sequencing was blood. These receptors all stem from a male donor with papillary thyroid cancer or a benign thyroid nodule (not recorded which). Some clones in this sample may be carry-over from other donors' samples.

This clone was seen only a few times. A much larger clone differs from this one at a single base, so this may be a read error. This CDR3 fails to terminate in the conserved phenylalanine or tryptophan, so it likely reflects a read error. The gene calls are TRBV9 and TRBJ1-4; weak D call: TRBD1 (6 bases). With 4 bases removed from V and 7 bases from J, the gap between germline ends came to 17 bases. Germline values: CDR1 SGDLS, CDR2 YYNGEE. This CDR3 comprises 15 residues. The CDR3 DNA follows: TGTGCCAGCAGCCCCAGTACGGGGGCCGTTGAAAAACTGTTTCTT. Protein sequence: CASSPSTGAVEKLFL.

The chain has TRBV30 and TRBJ2-7; tentatively, D is TRBD1 (5 bases). Germline CDR1 GTSNPN, CDR2 SVGIG (reference sequence). V lost 2 bases and J lost 13, with 21 bases in between. The CDR3 loop spans 13 amino acids. The CDR3 sequence: CAWSRGAAYDHYF. CDR3 coding DNA: TGTGCCTGGAGTAGGGGCGCCGCCTACGATCATTACTTC.

This clone has more than one count but fewer than ten. One end of the junction is discordant with germline, which a read error may explain. The chain has TRBV6-2 or TRBV6-3 and TRBJ2-2; TRBD2 is a possible D gene (6 bases). CDR3 size: 14 residues. Germline CDR1 MNHEY, CDR2 SVGEGT. CDR3 coding DNA: TGTGCCAGCAGACTAGCTGGTATGCCCGGGGAGCTTTTTTTT. It specifies CASRLAGMPGELFF.

This clone came up once. The chain employs TRBV3-1 and TRBJ2-3; D ambiguous. This CDR3 is built from 12 residues. Germline lookup yields CDR1 LGHDT and CDR2 YNNKEL (reference sequence). V lost 2 bases to trimming and J lost 10 bases, with 10 bases between them. The CDR3 nucleotides are TGTGCCAGCAGCCAAAACAGCGTGTCGCAGTATTTT. Protein product: CASSQNSVSQYF.

This clone was recorded a few times. This chain links TRBV7-2 with TRBJ2-7, with TRBD1 identical over 7 bases. After removal of 8 bases from V and 6 bases from J, the junction contained 4 bases not matched to a gene. CDR1 SGHTA and CDR2 FQGNSA come from the germline V gene. There are 11 residues in the CDR3. CDR3 protein: CASGYRGEQYF. The CDR3 DNA is TGTGCCAGCGGATACAGGGGCGAGCAGTACTTC.

This clone was observed once. The rearrangement links TRBV5-1 to TRBJ1-4; no firm D call. The V end was cut by 4 bases, the J end by 1 base, with 11 bases between. Germline V gene lookup returns CDR1 SGHRS and CDR2 YFSETQ. This CDR3 comprises 15 residues. The CDR3, as DNA: TGCGCCAGCAGCAGGGAGGTGGGAACTAATGAAAAACTGTTTTTT. As protein: CASSREVGTNEKLFF.

This chain uses TRBV20-1 with TRBJ2-3; 8 bases agree with TRBD1. Germline V gene sequence: CDR1 DFQATT, CDR2 SNEGSKA (reference sequence). CDR3 length equals 15 residues. The CDR3 DNA follows: TGCAGCATAGAGAGACAGGGGCATTCGCAAGATACGCAGTATTTT. It encodes CSIERQGHSQDTQYF.

In this sample, this clone turned up many times. This chain joins TRBV6-1 and TRBJ2-5, with D perhaps TRBD1 (6 bases). The CDR3 extends over 13 amino acids. The germline gives CDR1 MNHNS, CDR2 SASEGT. The V end lost 8 bases, the J end lost 5 bases, and 15 bases lay between the germline ends. CDR3 in DNA: TGTGCCAGCTTTGGACAGTGGGGGGAGACCCAGTACTTC. Translated: CASFGQWGETQYF.

This clone was counted ten times or more. This sequence joins TRBV13 and TRBJ2-2; no firm D call. Trimming took off 7 bases at V and 3 bases at J, with 12 bases between the two ends. Germline assignment: CDR1 PRHDT and CDR2 FYEKMQ (reference sequence). This CDR3 is 14 amino acids long. Written as DNA, the CDR3 is TGTGCCAGCAACACGGCGGCAGACACCGGGGAGCTGTTTTTT. It yields the protein CASNTAADTGELFF.

J is TRBJ2-7 and V is TRBV30; D tentatively reads TRBD1 or TRBD2 (5 bases each). The CDR3 covers 12 residues. Germline V gene sequence: CDR1 GTSNPN, CDR2 SVGIG (reference sequence). Trimming shortened V by 4 bases and J by 12 bases, and 19 bases separated the two germline ends. CDR3 residues: CAWNQPRGDPYF. The CDR3 nucleotides read TGTGCCTGGAATCAGCCGAGGGGCGACCCGTACTTC.

This rearrangement joins TRBV18 to TRBJ2-6; D is unclear. The V gene's germline CDR1 is KGHSH and CDR2 LQKENI. Deletions cut 7 bases from V and 2 bases from J, with 3 bases between. This CDR3 has 12 amino acids. The CDR3 region has the DNA TGTGCCAGCTTAACTGGGGCCAACGTCCTGACTTTC. Translated, it gives CASLTGANVLTF.

This clone was recorded many times. The V and J genes are TRBV7-2 and TRBJ2-1; the D gene is possibly TRBD1 (5 bases). The V gene lost 8 bases and the J gene lost 0 bases, with 11 bases spanning the gap. The CDR3 covers 14 residues. Germline CDR1 reads SGHTA; CDR2 reads FQGNSA. This CDR3 reads CASQGFHSYNEQFF. The CDR3 nucleotides read TGTGCCAGCCAGGGTTTCCACTCCTACAATGAGCAGTTCTTC.

The rearrangement uses TRBV5-1 and TRBJ2-1; perhaps TRBD2 as D (6 bases). V was shortened by 3 bases and J by 10 bases, with 14 bases between the two germline ends. Germline CDR1 and CDR2: SGHRS and YFSETQ. The CDR3 has 13 residues. The CDR3 reads CASSWELAAEQFF. The DNA of the CDR3 is TGCGCCAGCAGCTGGGAACTAGCAGCCGAGCAGTTCTTC. The whole variable domain, filled in from reference TRBV5-1 and TRBJ2-1, reads KAGVTQTPRYLIKTRGQQVTLSCSPISGHRSVSWYQQTPGQGLQFLFEYFSETQRNKGNFPGRFSGRQFSNSRSEMNVSTLELGDSALYLCASSWELAAEQFFGPGTRLTVL.

The sample holds many counts of this clone. This CDR3 is also generated by other DNA sequences in the sample. The chain uses TRBV7-8 and TRBJ2-3; no firm D call. V shed 0 bases and J shed 2 bases, with 9 bases lying between them. Germline CDR1 and CDR2: SGHVS and FQNEAQ. The CDR3 covers 15 residues. For the CDR3, the DNA is TGTGCCAGCAGCTTAGCGTCAACATACACAGATACGCAGTATTTT. Translated: CASSLASTYTDTQYF.

This clone was counted at least ten times. The gene calls are TRBV9 and TRBJ2-1; TRBD1 aligns across 9 bases. V was clipped by 3 bases and J by 0 bases; unmatched bases: 16. The CDR3 has 20 residues. In germline, CDR1 is SGDLS, CDR2 YYNGEE. As DNA, the CDR3 is TGTGCCAGCAGCGGGATTCGGACAGGGGTCTTCTTAAGCTCCTACAATGAGCAGTTCTTC. Translating it yields CASSGIRTGVFLSSYNEQFF.

CDR3 sequence (DNA): TGTGCCAGCAGTGAATACGCAGGGGGAATGTATAATACGCAGTATTTT. The encoded protein is CASSEYAGGMYNTQYF. This chain links TRBV2 with TRBJ2-3; TRBD1 aligns across 7 bases. Germline lookup yields CDR1 SNHLY and CDR2 FYNNEI. The CDR3 totals 16 residues. V trimming: 2 bases; J trimming: 7 bases; junction bases outside the gene matches: 12.

In its sample, this clone was seen many times. This rearrangement joins TRBV14 to TRBJ1-4; D unclear. The V gene lost 0 bases and the J gene lost 7 bases, with 6 bases spanning the gap. This CDR3 is 13 amino acids long. Germline V gives CDR1 SGHDN, CDR2 FVKESK. CDR3 nucleotide sequence: TGTGCCAGCAGCCAAGATTTCCCTGAAAAACTGTTTTTT. Its protein is CASSQDFPEKLFF.

This clone ranks as medium-sized. The chain carries TRBV6-1 and TRBJ2-7, with D possibly TRBD2 on 5 matching bases. The V end lost 4 bases, the J end lost 0 bases, and 13 bases lay between the germline ends. Germline V gene lookup returns CDR1 MNHNS and CDR2 SASEGT. The CDR3 covers 15 residues. CDR3 DNA sequence: TGTGCCAGCAGTGCCTCCTATGGGAGCTCCTACGAGCAGTACTTC. It specifies CASSASYGSSYEQYF.

This clone was seen at least ten times. The J gene is TRBJ2-5, the V gene TRBV20-1; 9 bases agree with TRBD1. Looked up from germline, CDR1 is DFQATT and CDR2 is SNEGSKA (reference sequence). This CDR3 is built from 15 residues. Unmatched junction bases numbered 7, after V lost 0 bases and J lost 5 bases. The CDR3 loop is CSARDPTGGGETQYF. CDR3 nucleotides: TGCAGTGCTAGAGATCCCACAGGGGGCGGGGAGACCCAGTACTTC.

Only a few counts were recorded for this clone. The chain is built from TRBV6-1 and TRBJ1-5; 10 bases are shared with TRBD1. Losses at the gene ends were 8 bases for V and 6 bases for J; bases not matched to a gene: 10. This CDR3 has 15 residues. Germline V gives CDR1 MNHNS, CDR2 SASEGT. The CDR3 protein is CASRRDRGPVQPQHF. As DNA, the CDR3 is TGTGCCAGCCGACGGGACAGGGGTCCGGTTCAGCCCCAGCATTTT.

This clone has ten or more counts. The CDR3, as DNA: TGTGCCAGCAGCCCCGCTTTTAATAGGGCCACTGAAGCTTTCTTT. This translates into CASSPAFNRATEAFF. The chain carries TRBV7-2 and TRBJ1-1, with D uncertain. The CDR3 loop spans 15 amino acids. V was shortened by 5 bases and J by 4 bases, with 17 bases between the two germline ends. Germline CDR1 is SGHTA and CDR2 is FQGNSA.

This clone was detected many times. The chain is built from TRBV3-1 and TRBJ2-3; D may be TRBD2 (7 bases). The CDR3 totals 19 residues. The V gene's germline CDR1 is LGHDT and CDR2 YNNKEL (reference sequence). Trimming shortened V by 4 bases and J by 0 bases, and 23 bases separated the two germline ends. The CDR3 DNA reads TGTGCCAGCAGCCGTACGATCGTAGGGGGGGAGACTAGCACAGATACGCAGTATTTT. Amino acids: CASSRTIVGGETSTDTQYF.

This clone was counted at least ten times. Other DNA variants within this sample encode the same CDR3. This chain joins TRBV11-2 and TRBJ1-1, with D unresolved. CDR1 and CDR2 from the germline V gene are SGHAT and FQNNGV. V shed 0 bases and J shed 3 bases, with 5 bases lying between them. The CDR3 has 13 residues. This CDR3 reads CASSLDIDTEAFF. The CDR3 nucleotides read TGTGCCAGCAGCTTAGACATCGACACTGAAGCTTTCTTT.

This clone was found a few times. Here the CDR3 DNA reads TGTGCCAGCAGTTTATCTGTAGGAGAAAAACTGTTTTTT. Translation: CASSLSVGEKLFF. The V gene is TRBV27, the J gene TRBJ1-4; D is undetermined. Per germline, CDR1 MNHEY and CDR2 SMNVEV (reference sequence). CDR3 length: 13 residues. The V gene lost 0 bases and the J gene lost 8 bases, with 7 bases spanning the gap.

This clone has a count of ten or more. A much larger clone is a single base away; this may be a read error. V is TRBV6-1 and J is TRBJ1-2; D gene ambiguous. V was cut by 7 bases and J by 6 bases, with 21 bases left in between. Germline assignment: CDR1 MNHNS and CDR2 SASEGT. The CDR3 length is 15 residues. The CDR3 coding sequence is TGTGCCAGCAACGAAGGGATAGGCCGCGGGCATGGCTACACCTTC. This codes for CASNEGIGRGHGYTF.

Many counts were recorded for this clone. CDR3 DNA: TGTGCCAGCAGCCCGGGACTAGCGGACAATGAGCAGTTCTTC. Translated, it gives CASSPGLADNEQFF. The chain uses TRBV7-6 and TRBJ2-1; 11 bases fit TRBD2. The CDR3 sequence is 14 residues long. V trimming: 5 bases; J trimming: 5 bases; junction bases outside the gene matches: 2. CDR1 is SGHVS and CDR2 is FNYEAQ in the germline V gene.

In this sample, this clone turned up many times. Here the CDR3 reads CASGLLAWGNQETQYF. The DNA of the CDR3 is TGTGCTAGTGGTTTGTTGGCGTGGGGGAACCAAGAGACCCAGTACTTC. The chain combines TRBV12-5 with TRBJ2-5, with D perhaps TRBD1 or TRBD2 (5 bases each). The germline gives CDR1 LGHNT, CDR2 FRNRAP. V was cut by 2 bases and J by 0 bases, with 13 bases left in between. The CDR3 extends over 16 amino acids.

This clone is medium-sized in the sample. The chain uses TRBV19 and TRBJ1-5, with D possibly being TRBD1 (5 bases). Germline V gives CDR1 LNHDA, CDR2 SQIVND (reference sequence). The CDR3 has 12 amino acids. Deletions cut 9 bases from V and 7 bases from J, with 13 bases between. The CDR3 sequence: CASGPRDQPQHF. The CDR3 DNA reads TGTGCCAGCGGGCCCCGGGACCAGCCCCAGCATTTT.

The rearrangement links TRBV7-9 to TRBJ1-4; 7 bases are shared with TRBD1. The trim removed 5 bases at V and 8 bases at J, leaving 14 bases unmatched. The CDR3 sequence is 16 residues long. CDR1 and CDR2 from the germline V gene are SEHNR and FQNEAQ (reference sequence). DNA of the CDR3: TGTGCCAGCAGCCGATCTTACACAGGGGTGAACGAAAAACTGTTTTTT. Translated: CASSRSYTGVNEKLFF.

In this sample, this clone turned up many times. The V gene is TRBV9, the J gene TRBJ1-5; TRBD1 is a possible D gene (5 bases). The CDR3 runs to 14 residues. Germline V gives CDR1 SGDLS, CDR2 YYNGEE. Trimming took 0 bases from V and 3 from J, leaving 7 bases between them. The CDR3 sequence is CASSVGGDNQPQHF. In nucleotides, the CDR3 is TGTGCCAGCAGCGTAGGGGGGGACAATCAGCCCCAGCATTTT. Drawing the rest from reference TRBV9 and TRBJ1-5, the complete variable domain is DSGVTQTPKHLITATGQRVTLRCSPRSGDLSVYWYQQSLDQGLQFLIQYYNGEERAKGNILERFSAQQFPDLHSELNLSSLELGDSALYFCASSVGGDNQPQHFGDGTRLSIL.